This TCR beta chain appears in the sequencing data of a study of control samples from healthy donors and cancer patients. This clone was recorded once. Data came from immunoSEQ multiplex PCR; TCRdb stores just in-frame clones and leaves some out. The sample contains some 120,000 clones, more than 75% of which appear only once. The V gene's germline CDR1 is ENHRY and CDR2 SYGVKD. Trimming took 6 bases from V and 0 from J, leaving 8 bases between them. The CDR3 totals 14 residues. Material for sequencing was blood. The receptor was derived from a woman aged 65 to 85 in good health. This chain joins TRBV10-3 and TRBJ1-4; possible D gene TRBD1, 5 bases. The chain's CDR3 is CAIRRGATNEKLFF. In nucleotides, the CDR3 is TGTGCCATCAGGAGAGGGGCAACTAATGAAAAACTGTTTTTT.